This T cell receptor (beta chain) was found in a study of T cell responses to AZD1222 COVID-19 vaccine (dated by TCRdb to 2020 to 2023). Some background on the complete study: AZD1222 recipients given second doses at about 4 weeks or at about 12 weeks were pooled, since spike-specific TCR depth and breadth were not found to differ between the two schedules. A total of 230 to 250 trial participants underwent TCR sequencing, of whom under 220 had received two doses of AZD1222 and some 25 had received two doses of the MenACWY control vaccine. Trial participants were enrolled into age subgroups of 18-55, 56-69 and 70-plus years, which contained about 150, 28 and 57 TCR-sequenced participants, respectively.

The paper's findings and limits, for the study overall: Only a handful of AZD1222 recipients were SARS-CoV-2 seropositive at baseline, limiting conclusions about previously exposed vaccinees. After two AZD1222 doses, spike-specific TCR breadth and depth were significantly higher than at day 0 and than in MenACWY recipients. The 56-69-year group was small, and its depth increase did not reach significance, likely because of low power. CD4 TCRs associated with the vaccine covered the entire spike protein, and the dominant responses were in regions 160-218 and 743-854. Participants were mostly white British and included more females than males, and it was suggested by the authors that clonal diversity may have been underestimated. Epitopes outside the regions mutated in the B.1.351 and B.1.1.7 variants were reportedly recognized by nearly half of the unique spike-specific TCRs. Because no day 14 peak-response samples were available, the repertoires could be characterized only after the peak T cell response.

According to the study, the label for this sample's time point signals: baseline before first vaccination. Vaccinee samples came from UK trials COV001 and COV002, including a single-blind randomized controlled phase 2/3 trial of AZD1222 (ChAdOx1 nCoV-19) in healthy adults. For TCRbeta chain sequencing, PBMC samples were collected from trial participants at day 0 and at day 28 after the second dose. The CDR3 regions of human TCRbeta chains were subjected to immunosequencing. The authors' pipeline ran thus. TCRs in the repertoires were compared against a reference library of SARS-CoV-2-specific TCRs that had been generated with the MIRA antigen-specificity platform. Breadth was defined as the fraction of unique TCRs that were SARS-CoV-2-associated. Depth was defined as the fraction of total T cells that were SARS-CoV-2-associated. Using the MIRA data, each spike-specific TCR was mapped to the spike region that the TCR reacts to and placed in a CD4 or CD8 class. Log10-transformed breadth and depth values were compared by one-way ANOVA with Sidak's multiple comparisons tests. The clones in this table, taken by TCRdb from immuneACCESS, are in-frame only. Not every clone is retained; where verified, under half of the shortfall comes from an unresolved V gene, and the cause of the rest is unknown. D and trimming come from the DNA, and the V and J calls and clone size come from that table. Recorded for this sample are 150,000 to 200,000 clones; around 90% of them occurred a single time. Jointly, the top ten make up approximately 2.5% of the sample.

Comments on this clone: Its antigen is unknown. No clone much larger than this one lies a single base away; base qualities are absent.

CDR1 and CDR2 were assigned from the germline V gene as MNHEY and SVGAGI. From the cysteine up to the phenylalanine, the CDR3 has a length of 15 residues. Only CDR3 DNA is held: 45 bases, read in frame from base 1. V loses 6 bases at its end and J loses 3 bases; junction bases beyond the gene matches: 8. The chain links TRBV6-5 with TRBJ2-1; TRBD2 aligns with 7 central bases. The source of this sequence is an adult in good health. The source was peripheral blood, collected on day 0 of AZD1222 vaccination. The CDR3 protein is CASRSGGLLYNEQFF. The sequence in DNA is TGTGCCAGCAGATCCGGGGGACTACTCTACAATGAGCAGTTCTTC.